The source of this T cell receptor (beta chain) is a study of spatial heterogeneity in lung cancer. This clonotype was seen at least ten times. The library was prepared for alpha chains; this beta chain is a stray read, so its frequency means little. In TCRdb, the 5' RACE reads were re-called with MiXCR into one record per CDR3 protein. The data contain approximately 11,000 distinct CDR3 sequences, approximately 3.5% of them singletons. The CDR3 spans 19 residues. V lost 0 bases, J lost 0 bases, and 8 bases stayed unmatched. Germline CDR1 is ENHRY and CDR2 is SYGVKD. Indicated time point: sample taken at primary tumor resection. In each case, whole RNA from tumor, nontumor lung or frozen PBMC was sequenced unsorted.

The sequencing here drew on PBMCs, taken at surgery. This sequence joins TRBV10-3 and TRBJ1-2; 12 bases line up with TRBD1. This clonotype originated in a female donor with early-stage non-small cell lung cancer. The CDR3 DNA follows: TGTGCCATCAGTGAGTCGATCGGGACAGGGGGCGACCCTAACTATGGCTACACCTTC. Its translation is CAISESIGTGGDPNYGYTF.